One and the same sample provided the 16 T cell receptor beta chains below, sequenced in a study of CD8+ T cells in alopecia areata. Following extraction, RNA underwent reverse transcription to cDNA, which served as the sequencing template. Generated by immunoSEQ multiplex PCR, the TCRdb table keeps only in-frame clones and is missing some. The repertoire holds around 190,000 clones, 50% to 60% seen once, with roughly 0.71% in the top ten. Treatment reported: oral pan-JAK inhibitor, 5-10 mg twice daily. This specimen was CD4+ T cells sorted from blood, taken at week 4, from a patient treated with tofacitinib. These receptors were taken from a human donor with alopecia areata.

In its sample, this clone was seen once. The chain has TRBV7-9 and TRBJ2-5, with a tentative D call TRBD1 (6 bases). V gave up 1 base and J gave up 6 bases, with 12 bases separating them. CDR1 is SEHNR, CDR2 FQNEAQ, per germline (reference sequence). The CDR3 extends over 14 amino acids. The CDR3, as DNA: TGTGCCAGCAGCTTAGGAACAGGGAGTCAGACCCAGTACTTC. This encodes CASSLGTGSQTQYF.

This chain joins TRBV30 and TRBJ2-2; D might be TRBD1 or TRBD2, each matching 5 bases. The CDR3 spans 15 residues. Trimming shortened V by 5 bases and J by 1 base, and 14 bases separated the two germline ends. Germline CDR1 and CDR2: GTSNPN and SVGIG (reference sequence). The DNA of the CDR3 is TGTGCCTGGGCTTCCGGGACGGTGAACACCGGGGAGCTGTTTTTT. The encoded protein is CAWASGTVNTGELFF.

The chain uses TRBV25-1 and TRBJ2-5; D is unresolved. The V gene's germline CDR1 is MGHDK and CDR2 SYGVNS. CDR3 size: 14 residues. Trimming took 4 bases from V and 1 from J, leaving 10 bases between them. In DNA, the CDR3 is TGTGCCAGCAGTGCAGCTATATTCCAAGAGACCCAGTACTTC. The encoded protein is CASSAAIFQETQYF.

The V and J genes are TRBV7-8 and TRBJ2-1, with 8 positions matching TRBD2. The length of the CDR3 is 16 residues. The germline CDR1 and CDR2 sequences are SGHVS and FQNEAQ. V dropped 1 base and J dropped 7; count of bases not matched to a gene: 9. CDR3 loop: CASSLESGGSGNEQFF. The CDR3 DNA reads TGTGCCAGCAGCTTAGAGTCGGGAGGGTCAGGAAATGAGCAGTTCTTC. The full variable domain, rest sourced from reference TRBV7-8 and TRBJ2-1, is GAGVSQSPRYKVAKRGQDVALRCDPISGHVSLFWYQQALGQGPEFLTYFQNEAQLDKSGLPSDRFFAERPEGSVSTLKIQRTQQEDSAVYLCASSLESGGSGNEQFFGPGTRLTVL.

DNA of the CDR3: TGTGCCACCAGCAGAGAGTTGACAGGGGGTCGTCAGCCCCAGCATTTT. Protein sequence: CATSRELTGGRQPQHF. This chain joins TRBV15 and TRBJ1-5; 9 bases are shared with TRBD1. V was clipped by 0 bases and J by 6 bases; unmatched bases: 6. This CDR3 region has 16 residues. CDR1 is LNHNV, CDR2 YYDKDF, per germline (reference sequence).

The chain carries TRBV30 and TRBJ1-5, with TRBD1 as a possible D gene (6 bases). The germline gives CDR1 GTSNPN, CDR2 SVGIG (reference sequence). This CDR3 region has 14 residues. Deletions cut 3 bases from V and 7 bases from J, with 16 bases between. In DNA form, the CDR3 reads TGTGCCTGGAGCGGTGGGGGGCCTTGGCAGCCCCAGCATTTT. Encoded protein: CAWSGGGPWQPQHF.

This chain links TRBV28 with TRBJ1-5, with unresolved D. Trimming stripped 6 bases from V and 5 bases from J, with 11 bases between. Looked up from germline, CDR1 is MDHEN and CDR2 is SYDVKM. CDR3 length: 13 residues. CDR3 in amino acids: CASRRGSHQPQHF. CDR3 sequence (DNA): TGTGCCAGCAGGAGAGGGAGCCATCAGCCCCAGCATTTT.

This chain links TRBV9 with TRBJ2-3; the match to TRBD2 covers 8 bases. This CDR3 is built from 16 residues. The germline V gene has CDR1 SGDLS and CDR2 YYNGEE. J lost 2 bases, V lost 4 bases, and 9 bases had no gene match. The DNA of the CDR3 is TGTGCCAGCAGCACAAGATTAGCGGGACTCACAGATACGCAGTATTTT. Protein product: CASSTRLAGLTDTQYF.

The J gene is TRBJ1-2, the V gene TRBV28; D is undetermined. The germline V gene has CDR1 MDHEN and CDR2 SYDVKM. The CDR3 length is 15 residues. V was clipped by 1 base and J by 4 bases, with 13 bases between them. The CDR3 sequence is CASSLSTPRGYGYTF. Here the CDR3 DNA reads TGTGCCAGCAGTTTATCGACCCCCAGAGGCTATGGCTACACCTTC.

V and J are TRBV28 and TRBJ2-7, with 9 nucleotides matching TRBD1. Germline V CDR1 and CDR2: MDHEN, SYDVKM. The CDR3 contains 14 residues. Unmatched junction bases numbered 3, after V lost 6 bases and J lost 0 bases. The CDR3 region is CASRDRGHSYEQYF. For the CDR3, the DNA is TGTGCCAGCAGGGACAGGGGTCACTCCTACGAGCAGTACTTC.

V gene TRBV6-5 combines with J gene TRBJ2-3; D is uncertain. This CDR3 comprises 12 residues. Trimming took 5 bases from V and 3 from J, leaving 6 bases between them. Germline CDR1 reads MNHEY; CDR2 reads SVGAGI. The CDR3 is CASSEGTDTQYF. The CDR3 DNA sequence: TGTGCCAGCAGTGAAGGGACAGATACGCAGTATTTT.

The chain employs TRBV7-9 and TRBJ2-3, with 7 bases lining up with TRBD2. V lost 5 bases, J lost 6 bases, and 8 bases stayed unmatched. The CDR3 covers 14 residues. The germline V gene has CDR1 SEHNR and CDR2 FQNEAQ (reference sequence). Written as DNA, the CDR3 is TGTGCCAGCAGCCCAAAGGCGGGGGTGGATACGCAGTATTTT. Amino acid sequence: CASSPKAGVDTQYF.

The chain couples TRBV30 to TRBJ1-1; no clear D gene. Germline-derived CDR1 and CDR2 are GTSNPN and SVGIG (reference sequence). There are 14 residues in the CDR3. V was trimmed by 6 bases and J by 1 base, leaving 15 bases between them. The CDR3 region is CACRWIRGNTEAFF. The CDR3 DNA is TGTGCCTGTCGGTGGATCCGCGGGAACACTGAAGCTTTCTTT.

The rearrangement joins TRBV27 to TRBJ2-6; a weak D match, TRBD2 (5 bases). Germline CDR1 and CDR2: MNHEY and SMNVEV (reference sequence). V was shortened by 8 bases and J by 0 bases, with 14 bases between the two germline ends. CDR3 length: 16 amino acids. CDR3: CASSLGRLSGANVLTF. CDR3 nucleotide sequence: TGTGCCAGCTCACTGGGGAGACTCTCTGGGGCCAACGTCCTGACTTTC.

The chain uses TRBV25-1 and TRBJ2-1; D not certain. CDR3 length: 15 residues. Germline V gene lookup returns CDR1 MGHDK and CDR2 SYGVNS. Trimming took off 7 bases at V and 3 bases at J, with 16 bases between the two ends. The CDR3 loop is CASTPFGGNYNEQFF. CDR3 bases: TGTGCCAGCACCCCGTTCGGTGGAAACTACAATGAGCAGTTCTTC.

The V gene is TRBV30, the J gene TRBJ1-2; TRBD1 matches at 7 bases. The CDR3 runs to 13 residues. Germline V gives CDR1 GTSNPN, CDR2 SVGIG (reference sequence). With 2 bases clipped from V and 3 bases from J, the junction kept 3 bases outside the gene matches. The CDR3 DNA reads TGTGCCTGGAGTCGGGGACAGCACTATGGCTACACCTTC. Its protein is CAWSRGQHYGYTF.